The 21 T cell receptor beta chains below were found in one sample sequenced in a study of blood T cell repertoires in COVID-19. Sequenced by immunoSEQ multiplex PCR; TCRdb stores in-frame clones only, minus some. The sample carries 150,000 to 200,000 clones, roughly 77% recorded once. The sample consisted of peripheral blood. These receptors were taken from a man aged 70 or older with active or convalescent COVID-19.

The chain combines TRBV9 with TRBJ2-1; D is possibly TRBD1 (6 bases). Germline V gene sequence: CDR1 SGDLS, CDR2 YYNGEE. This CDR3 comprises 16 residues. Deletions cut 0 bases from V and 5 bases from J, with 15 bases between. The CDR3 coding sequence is TGTGCCAGCAGCGTAGAAATAGGGGGAGCCCACAATGAGCAGTTCTTC. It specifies CASSVEIGGAHNEQFF.

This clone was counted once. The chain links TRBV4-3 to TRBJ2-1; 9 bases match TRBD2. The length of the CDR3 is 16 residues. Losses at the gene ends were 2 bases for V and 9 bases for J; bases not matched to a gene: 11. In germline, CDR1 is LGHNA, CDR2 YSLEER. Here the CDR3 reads CASSQNAGGLPGEQFF. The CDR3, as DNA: TGCGCCAGCAGCCAAAACGCGGGGGGGCTCCCCGGTGAGCAGTTCTTC.

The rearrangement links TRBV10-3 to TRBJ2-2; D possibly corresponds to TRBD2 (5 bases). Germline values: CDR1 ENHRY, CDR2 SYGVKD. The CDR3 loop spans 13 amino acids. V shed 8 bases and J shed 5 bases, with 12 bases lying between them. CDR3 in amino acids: CAIARGGTGELFF. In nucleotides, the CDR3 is TGTGCCATCGCCAGAGGCGGGACCGGGGAGCTGTTTTTT.

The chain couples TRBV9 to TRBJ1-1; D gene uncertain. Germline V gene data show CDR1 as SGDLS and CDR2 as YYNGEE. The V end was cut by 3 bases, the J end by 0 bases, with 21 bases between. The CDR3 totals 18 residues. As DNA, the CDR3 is TGTGCCAGCAGCGGAAGTCTGGGGATCGGGATAATGAACACTGAAGCTTTCTTT. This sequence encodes CASSGSLGIGIMNTEAFF.

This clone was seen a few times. CDR3 coding DNA: TGTGCCAGCAGCTTGGGGGGACTAGCCGGTAATGAGCAGTTCTTC. As protein: CASSLGGLAGNEQFF. This chain uses TRBV5-4 with TRBJ2-1; 9 nucleotides match TRBD2. Losses at the gene ends were 0 bases for V and 7 bases for J; bases not matched to a gene: 5. The CDR3 runs to 15 residues. Germline V gives CDR1 SGHNT, CDR2 YYREEE (reference sequence).

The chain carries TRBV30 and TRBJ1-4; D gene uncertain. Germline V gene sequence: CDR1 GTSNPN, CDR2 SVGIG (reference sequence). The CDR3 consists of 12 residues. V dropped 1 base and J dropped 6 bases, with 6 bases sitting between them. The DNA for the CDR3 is TGTGCCTGGAGTGACCAGGATGAAAAACTGTTTTTT. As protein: CAWSDQDEKLFF.

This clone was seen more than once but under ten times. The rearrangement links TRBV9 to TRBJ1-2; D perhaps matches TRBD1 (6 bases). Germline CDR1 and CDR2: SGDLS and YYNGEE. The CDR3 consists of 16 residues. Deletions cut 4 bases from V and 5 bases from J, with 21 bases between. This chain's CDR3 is CASSPPLGQRGYGYTF. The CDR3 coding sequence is TGTGCCAGCAGCCCCCCACTGGGACAAAGGGGGTATGGCTACACCTTC.

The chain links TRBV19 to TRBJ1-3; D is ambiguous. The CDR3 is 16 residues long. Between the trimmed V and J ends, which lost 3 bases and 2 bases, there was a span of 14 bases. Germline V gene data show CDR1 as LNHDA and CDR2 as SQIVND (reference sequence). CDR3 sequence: CASSMGNLQPGNTIYF. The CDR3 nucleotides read TGTGCCAGTAGTATGGGCAACCTGCAACCTGGAAACACCATATATTTT. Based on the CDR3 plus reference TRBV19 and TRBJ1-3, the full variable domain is DGGITQSPKYLFRKEGQNVTLSCEQNLNHDAMYWYRQDPGQGLRLIYYSQIVNDFQKGDIAEGYSVSREKKESFPLTVTSAQKNPTAFYLCASSMGNLQPGNTIYFGEGSWLTVV.

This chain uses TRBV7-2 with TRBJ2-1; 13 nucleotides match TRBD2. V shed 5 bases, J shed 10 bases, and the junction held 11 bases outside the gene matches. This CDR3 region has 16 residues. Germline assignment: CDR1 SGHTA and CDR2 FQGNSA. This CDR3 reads CASSPMGLAGPSEQFF. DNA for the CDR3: TGTGCCAGCAGCCCAATGGGACTAGCGGGACCAAGCGAGCAGTTCTTC.

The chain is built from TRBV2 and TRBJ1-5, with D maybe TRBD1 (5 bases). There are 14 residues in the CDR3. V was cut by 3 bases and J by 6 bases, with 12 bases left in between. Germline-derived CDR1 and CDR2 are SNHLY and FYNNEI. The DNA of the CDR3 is TGTGCCAGCAGTGACCCCCAGGGAAGTCAGCCCCAGCATTTT. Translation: CASSDPQGSQPQHF.

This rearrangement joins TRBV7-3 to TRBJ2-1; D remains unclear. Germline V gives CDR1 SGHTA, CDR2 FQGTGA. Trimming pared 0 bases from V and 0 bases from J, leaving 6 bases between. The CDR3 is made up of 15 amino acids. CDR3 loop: CASSLTISSYNEQFF. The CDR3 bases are TGTGCCAGCAGCTTAACTATCAGCTCCTACAATGAGCAGTTCTTC.

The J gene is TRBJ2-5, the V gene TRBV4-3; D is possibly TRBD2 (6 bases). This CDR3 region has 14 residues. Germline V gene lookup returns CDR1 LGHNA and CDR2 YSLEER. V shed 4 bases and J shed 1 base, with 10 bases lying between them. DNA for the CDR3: TGCGCCAGCAGCCCCCAAGCGGGCCAAGAGACCCAGTACTTC. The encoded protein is CASSPQAGQETQYF.

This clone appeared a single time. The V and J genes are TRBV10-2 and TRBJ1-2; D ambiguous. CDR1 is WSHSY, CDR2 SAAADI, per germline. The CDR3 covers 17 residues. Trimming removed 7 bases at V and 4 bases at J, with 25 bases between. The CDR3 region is CASTPLGGPGGFYGYTF. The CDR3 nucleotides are TGCGCCAGCACCCCTCTGGGAGGGCCGGGTGGATTCTATGGCTACACCTTC.

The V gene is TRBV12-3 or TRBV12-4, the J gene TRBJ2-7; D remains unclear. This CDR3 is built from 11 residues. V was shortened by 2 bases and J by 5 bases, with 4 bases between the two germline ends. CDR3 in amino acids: CASSLYNEQYF. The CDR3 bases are TGTGCCAGCAGTTTATATAACGAGCAGTACTTC.

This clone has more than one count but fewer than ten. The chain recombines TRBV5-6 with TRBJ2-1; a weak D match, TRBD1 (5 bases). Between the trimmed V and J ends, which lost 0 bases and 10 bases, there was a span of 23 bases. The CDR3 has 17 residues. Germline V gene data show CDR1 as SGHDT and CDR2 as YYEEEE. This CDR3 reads CASSLASSRTPKKEQFF. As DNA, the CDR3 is TGTGCCAGCAGCTTGGCAAGTTCTCGGACACCAAAAAAGGAGCAGTTCTTC.

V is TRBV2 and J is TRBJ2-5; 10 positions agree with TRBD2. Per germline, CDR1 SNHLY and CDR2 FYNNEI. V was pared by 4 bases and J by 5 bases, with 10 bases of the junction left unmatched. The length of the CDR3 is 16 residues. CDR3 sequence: CASSVSSGGAWETQYF. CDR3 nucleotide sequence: TGTGCCAGCAGTGTCTCCAGCGGGGGGGCTTGGGAGACCCAGTACTTC.

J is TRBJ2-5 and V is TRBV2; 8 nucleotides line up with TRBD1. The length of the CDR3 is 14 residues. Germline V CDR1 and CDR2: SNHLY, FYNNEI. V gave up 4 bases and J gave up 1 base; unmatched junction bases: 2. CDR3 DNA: TGTGCCAGCAGTGGGGGACAGGTCCAAGAGACCCAGTACTTC. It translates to CASSGGQVQETQYF.

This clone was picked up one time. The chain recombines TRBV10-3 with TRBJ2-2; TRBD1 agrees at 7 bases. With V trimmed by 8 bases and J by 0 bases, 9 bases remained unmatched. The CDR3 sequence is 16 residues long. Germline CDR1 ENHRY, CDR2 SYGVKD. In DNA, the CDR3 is TGTGCCATCGGTCCCGGGACAGTCGCGAACACCGGGGAGCTGTTTTTT. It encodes CAIGPGTVANTGELFF.

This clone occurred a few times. CDR3 coding DNA: TGCGCCAGCAGCCATATCCTGCGGCTCACCAAAGGAAACACCATATATTTT. The encoded protein is CASSHILRLTKGNTIYF. V is TRBV4-1 and J is TRBJ1-3; D unclear. Germline V lookup: CDR1 MGHRA, CDR2 YSYEKL. Trimming shortened V by 3 bases and J by 4 bases, and 19 bases separated the two germline ends. The CDR3 length is 17 residues.

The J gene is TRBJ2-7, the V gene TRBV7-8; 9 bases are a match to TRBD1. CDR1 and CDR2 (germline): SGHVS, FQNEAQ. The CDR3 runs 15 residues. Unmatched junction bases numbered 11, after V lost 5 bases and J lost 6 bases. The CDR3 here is CASSPRDRVISEQYF. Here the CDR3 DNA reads TGTGCCAGCAGCCCCCGGGACAGGGTAATAAGCGAGCAGTACTTC.

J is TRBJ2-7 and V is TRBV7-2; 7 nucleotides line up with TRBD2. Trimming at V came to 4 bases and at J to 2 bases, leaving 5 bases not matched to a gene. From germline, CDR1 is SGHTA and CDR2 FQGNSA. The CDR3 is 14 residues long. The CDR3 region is CASSWGGRTYEQYF. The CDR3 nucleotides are TGTGCCAGCAGCTGGGGGGGACGGACCTACGAGCAGTACTTC.